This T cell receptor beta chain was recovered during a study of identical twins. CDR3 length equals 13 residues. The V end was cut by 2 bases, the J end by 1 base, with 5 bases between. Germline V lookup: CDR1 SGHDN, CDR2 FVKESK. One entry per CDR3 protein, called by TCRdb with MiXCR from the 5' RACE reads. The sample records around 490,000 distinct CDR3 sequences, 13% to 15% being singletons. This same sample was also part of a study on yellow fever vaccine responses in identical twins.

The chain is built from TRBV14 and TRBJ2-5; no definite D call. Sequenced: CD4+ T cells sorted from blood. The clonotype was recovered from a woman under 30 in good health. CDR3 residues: CASSQTVQETQYF. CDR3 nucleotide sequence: TGTGCCAGCAGCCAAACAGTCCAAGAGACCCAGTACTTC.